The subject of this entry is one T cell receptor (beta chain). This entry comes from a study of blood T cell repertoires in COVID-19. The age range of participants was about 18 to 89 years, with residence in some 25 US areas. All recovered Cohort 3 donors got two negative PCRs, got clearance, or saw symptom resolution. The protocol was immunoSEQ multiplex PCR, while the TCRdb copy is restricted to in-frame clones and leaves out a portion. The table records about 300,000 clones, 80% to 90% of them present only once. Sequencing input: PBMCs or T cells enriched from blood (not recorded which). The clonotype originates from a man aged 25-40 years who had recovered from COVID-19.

The CDR3 bases are TGTGCCAGCAGCGCCCCAGGGGGCGGAAGCCATGAGCAGTTCTTC. The encoded protein is CASSAPGGGSHEQFF. The rearrangement joins TRBV7-9 to TRBJ2-1; 8 bases are a match to TRBD1. The junction had 11 bases not matched to a gene; V was cut back by 5 bases and J by 8 bases. The CDR3 extends over 15 amino acids. Germline V gene data show CDR1 as SEHNR and CDR2 as FQNEAQ (reference sequence). The full variable domain, in which reference TRBV7-9 and TRBJ2-1 provide the parts outside the CDR3, is DTGVSQNPRHKITKRGQNVTFRCDPISEHNRLYWYRQTLGQGPEFLTYFQNEAQLEKSRLLSDRFSAERPKGSFSTLEIQRTEQGDSAMYLCASSAPGGGSHEQFFGPGTRLTVL.